Below are 25 T cell receptor beta chains sequenced from a single sample in a study of shared clonotypes between healthy human individuals. Clones were sequenced by immunoSEQ multiplex PCR, and TCRdb holds only the in-frame ones, with some missing. Here the sample spans about 1.9 million clones, 93% being singletons. Naive CD8 cells, CD45RO-negative and positively selected for CCR7, excluded terminally differentiated effector memory CD45RA+ cells. Sequenced sample: naive CD8+ T cells from PBMCs. The origin of the receptors is a man aged 18 to 35 in good health. Some clones in this sample may be carry-over from other donors' samples.

The chain uses TRBV19 and TRBJ1-1, with 9 bases aligning to TRBD1. Germline CDR1 and CDR2: LNHDA and SQIVND (reference sequence). This CDR3 region has 15 residues. With 6 bases clipped from V and 1 base from J, the junction kept 6 bases outside the gene matches. CDR3 coding DNA: TGTGCCAGTAGGATGACAGGGGGGCCGAACACTGAAGCTTTCTTT. Translation: CASRMTGGPNTEAFF. Drawing the rest from reference TRBV19 and TRBJ1-1, the complete variable domain is DGGITQSPKYLFRKEGQNVTLSCEQNLNHDAMYWYRQDPGQGLRLIYYSQIVNDFQKGDIAEGYSVSREKKESFPLTVTSAQKNPTAFYLCASRMTGGPNTEAFFGQGTRLTVV.

V usage is TRBV6-1 and J usage is TRBJ1-2; D unclear. Germline CDR1 MNHNS, CDR2 SASEGT. V lost 2 bases and J lost 0, with 10 bases in between. The CDR3 runs to 15 residues. The CDR3: CASSESLLPNYGYTF. The CDR3 DNA reads as TGTGCCAGCAGTGAAAGTCTCCTCCCTAACTATGGCTACACCTTC.

The chain employs TRBV7-2 and TRBJ2-7; D gene unclear. V was cut by 5 bases and J by 3 bases, with 20 bases left in between. CDR3 length: 16 residues. CDR1 and CDR2 (germline): SGHTA, FQGNSA. CDR3 residues: CASSPPEVSRGYEQYF. The CDR3 nucleotides are TGTGCCAGCAGCCCCCCTGAGGTCAGTAGAGGCTACGAGCAGTACTTC.

CDR3 in DNA: TGTGCCAGTAGTACTCAGAGGTCGAAACTAGCCAAAAACATTCAGTACTTC. Its translation is CASSTQRSKLAKNIQYF. The chain has TRBV19 and TRBJ2-4; no definite D call. The CDR3 covers 17 residues. V lost 4 bases to trimming and J lost 0 bases, with 16 bases between them. CDR1 and CDR2 from the germline V gene are LNHDA and SQIVND (reference sequence).

The V call is TRBV27, the J call TRBJ2-1; D ambiguous. Germline V gene lookup returns CDR1 MNHEY and CDR2 SMNVEV (reference sequence). Trimming shortened V by 3 bases and J by 6 bases, and 12 bases separated the two germline ends. The length of the CDR3 is 14 residues. In nucleotides, the CDR3 is TGTGCCAGCAGTTTTCTCGGCAGTATCAATGAGCAGTTCTTC. It encodes CASSFLGSINEQFF.

This sequence joins TRBV2 and TRBJ2-1, with 10 bases identical to TRBD2. This CDR3 has 17 amino acids. Germline V gene lookup returns CDR1 SNHLY and CDR2 FYNNEI. The trim removed 4 bases at V and 3 bases at J, leaving 9 bases unmatched. The CDR3 here is CASSGSGRASRYNEQFF. As DNA, the CDR3 is TGTGCCAGCAGTGGAAGCGGGAGGGCCTCTCGCTACAATGAGCAGTTCTTC.

V and J are TRBV19 and TRBJ2-2; TRBD2 might be the D (7 bases). The germline V gene encodes CDR1 LNHDA and CDR2 SQIVND (reference sequence). Between the trimmed V and J ends, which lost 5 bases and 2 bases, there was a span of 15 bases. The CDR3 is 16 residues long. The CDR3 here is CASSPGGGTNTGELFF. In DNA form, the CDR3 reads TGTGCCAGTAGTCCCGGGGGAGGGACAAACACCGGGGAGCTGTTTTTT.

V usage is TRBV9 and J usage is TRBJ2-2, with 9 bases aligning to TRBD1. CDR3 length: 18 residues. V trimming: 4 bases; J trimming: 4 bases; junction bases outside the gene matches: 14. CDR1 is SGDLS, CDR2 YYNGEE, per germline. The CDR3 loop reads CASSRPLGQGFGTGELFF. In DNA form, the CDR3 reads TGTGCCAGCAGCCGCCCCCTGGGACAGGGATTCGGCACCGGGGAGCTGTTTTTT.

Concerning this clone itself: The same CDR3 also results from other DNA sequences found in this sample. V is TRBV28 and J is TRBJ1-3, with 8 positions matching TRBD1. V was pared by 5 bases and J by 1 base, with 4 bases of the junction left unmatched. CDR3 length equals 15 residues. Germline V CDR1 and CDR2: MDHEN, SYDVKM. The CDR3: CASSPRTGSGNTIYF. The CDR3 bases are TGTGCCAGCAGTCCCCGGACAGGGTCTGGAAACACCATATATTTT.

J is TRBJ2-5 and V is TRBV27; possible D gene TRBD2, 7 bases. V lost 5 bases and J lost 4, with 20 bases in between. Per germline, CDR1 MNHEY and CDR2 SMNVEV (reference sequence). The CDR3 length is 16 residues. This CDR3 reads CASSPLVRGGVETQYF. CDR3 DNA: TGTGCCAGCAGTCCCCTTGTTAGGGGGGGCGTAGAGACCCAGTACTTC.

J is TRBJ1-4 and V is TRBV4-3; 7 nucleotides match TRBD1. Germline CDR1 and CDR2: LGHNA and YSLEER. V dropped 0 bases and J dropped 7; count of bases not matched to a gene: 5. The length of the CDR3 is 15 residues. CDR3 residues: CASSQERQGLEKLFF. The DNA of the CDR3 is TGCGCCAGCAGCCAAGAAAGACAGGGCCTTGAAAAACTGTTTTTT.

The chain is built from TRBV27 and TRBJ2-7; TRBD1 agrees at 9 bases. J gave up 3 bases and V 3 bases, and 6 bases lay outside the gene matches. Germline V gives CDR1 MNHEY, CDR2 SMNVEV (reference sequence). This CDR3 is built from 15 residues. As DNA, the CDR3 is TGTGCCAGCAGTTTTTTGGGGACAGGGCGCTACGAGCAGTACTTC. This sequence encodes CASSFLGTGRYEQYF.

This chain links TRBV6-6 with TRBJ2-7, with D unresolved. This CDR3 contains 12 residues. Germline V gene lookup returns CDR1 MNHNY and CDR2 SVGAGI (reference sequence). V lost 0 bases and J 7 bases, leaving 7 bases between the germline ends. The CDR3 coding sequence is TGTGCCAGCAGTTACTCCTTAAGGGAGCAGTACTTC. Its translation is CASSYSLREQYF.

DNA for the CDR3: TGTGCCAGCAGTTTGGGACTTCGGACCGGGGAGACCCAGTACTTC. Translation: CASSLGLRTGETQYF. The V and J genes are TRBV7-7 and TRBJ2-5; D may be TRBD2 (6 bases). Trimming stripped 6 bases from V and 5 bases from J, with 19 bases between. CDR1 is SSHAT, CDR2 FNYEAQ, per germline (reference sequence). The CDR3 totals 15 residues.

The rearrangement joins TRBV28 to TRBJ1-2, with D unclear. Germline lookup yields CDR1 MDHEN and CDR2 SYDVKM. V lost 3 bases and J 5 bases, leaving 10 bases between the germline ends. This CDR3 region has 13 residues. The CDR3 DNA sequence: TGTGCCAGCAGTTTGCGGCCCGGTTATGGCTACACCTTC. Its translation is CASSLRPGYGYTF.

The chain combines TRBV7-2 with TRBJ2-7; D unresolved. CDR1 and CDR2 from the germline V gene are SGHTA and FQGNSA. This CDR3 is 12 amino acids long. V was clipped by 4 bases and J by 6 bases, with 10 bases between them. The chain's CDR3 is CASSSLPVEQYF. The CDR3 nucleotides are TGTGCCAGCAGCTCACTACCGGTCGAGCAGTACTTC.

The V call is TRBV5-4, the J call TRBJ2-7; D possibly corresponds to TRBD1 (5 bases). Germline values: CDR1 SGHNT, CDR2 YYREEE (reference sequence). The CDR3 length is 13 residues. Deletions cut 4 bases from V and 5 bases from J, with 13 bases between. Here the CDR3 reads CASSQTTVDEQYF. Here the CDR3 DNA reads TGTGCCAGCAGCCAGACGACAGTTGACGAGCAGTACTTC.

In nucleotides, the CDR3 is TGTGCCAGCGGCTGGGGGGGTCTAGCGGGAGACGAGCAGTACTTC. Its translation: CASGWGGLAGDEQYF. The rearrangement joins TRBV4-2 to TRBJ2-7; 10 positions agree with TRBD2. J gave up 5 bases and V 8 bases, and 12 bases lay outside the gene matches. This CDR3 comprises 15 residues. Looked up from germline, CDR1 is LGHNA and CDR2 is YNFKEQ.

This chain connects TRBV27 to TRBJ2-7; 7 bases align to TRBD2. J gave up 0 bases and V 6 bases, and 8 bases lay outside the gene matches. Per germline, CDR1 MNHEY and CDR2 SMNVEV (reference sequence). The CDR3 spans 15 residues. The CDR3 DNA sequence: TGTGCCAGCAGACCGTCGACTAGCCGCTCCTACGAGCAGTACTTC. This gives the protein CASRPSTSRSYEQYF.

The chain links TRBV28 to TRBJ2-7; 7 nucleotides agree with TRBD2. CDR1 is MDHEN, CDR2 SYDVKM, per germline. V lost 7 bases, J lost 7 bases, and 13 bases stayed unmatched. The CDR3 has 14 residues. This CDR3 reads CASNSWGRRGEQYF. In DNA, the CDR3 is TGTGCCAGCAACTCCTGGGGACGGCGGGGGGAGCAGTACTTC.

The chain employs TRBV10-3 and TRBJ2-7; TRBD1 matches at 11 bases. The CDR3 sequence is 17 residues long. CDR1 is ENHRY, CDR2 SYGVKD, per germline. With 0 bases clipped from V and 2 bases from J, the junction kept 6 bases outside the gene matches. CDR3 loop: CAISESTWDRGTYEQYF. The CDR3, as DNA: TGTGCCATCAGTGAGTCGACCTGGGACAGGGGGACCTACGAGCAGTACTTC.

The CDR3 reads CASKNTEAFF. CDR3 bases: TGTGCCAGTAAGAACACTGAAGCTTTCTTT. The V and J genes are TRBV11-2 and TRBJ1-1; D gene ambiguous. This CDR3 contains 10 residues. V was trimmed by 9 bases and J by 1 base, leaving 3 bases between them. Germline CDR1 and CDR2: SGHAT and FQNNGV.

Worth noting for this clone: The same CDR3 arises from other DNA sequences in this sample as well. The gene calls are TRBV7-9 and TRBJ2-7, with 8 positions matching TRBD2. The CDR3 contains 13 residues. V lost 5 bases, J lost 4 bases, and 4 bases stayed unmatched. CDR1 is SEHNR, CDR2 FQNEAQ, per germline (reference sequence). CDR3 nucleotide sequence: TGTGCCAGCAGCCCCGGGACTAGTTACGAGCAGTACTTC. Its translation is CASSPGTSYEQYF.

The gene calls are TRBV11-2 and TRBJ2-1; D ambiguous. Per the germline V gene, CDR1 is SGHAT and CDR2 is FQNNGV. V was trimmed by 1 base and J by 0 bases, leaving 10 bases between them. The CDR3 length is 16 residues. The CDR3 DNA reads as TGTGCCAGCAGCTTAGCCCAGCTTCGCTCCTACAATGAGCAGTTCTTC. It encodes CASSLAQLRSYNEQFF.

This clone was observed a few times. The chain couples TRBV2 to TRBJ2-5; D is ambiguous. Germline loops: CDR1 SNHLY, CDR2 FYNNEI. This CDR3 has 14 amino acids. The V end was cut by 6 bases, the J end by 0 bases, with 11 bases between. The CDR3 DNA sequence: TGTGCCAGCAGGTGGACGTCCGACCAAGAGACCCAGTACTTC. As protein: CASRWTSDQETQYF.